This note documents a single T cell receptor (beta chain) sequence. Together with a sample-barcoded 5' primer, a J-beta primer mix was included in a second PCR lasting about 6 to 12 cycles. TCRdb processed the 5' RACE reads anew with MiXCR; each CDR3 protein has one entry. The sample yields some 800,000 distinct CDR3 sequences, 25% seen once. The data belong to a study of blood T cells in healthy people across ages. V gave up 5 bases and J gave up 5 bases, with 19 bases separating them. The CDR3 loop spans 15 amino acids. Germline loops: CDR1 DFQATT, CDR2 SNEGSKA (reference sequence). The authors isolated at least 7 million PBMCs per sample. A further study also used this sample, focusing on T cells of mothers and their children. That study reports: Normalized overlap was always slightly, never significantly, higher in related than unrelated mother-child pairs.

This TCR was recovered from a boy aged 5-17 years in good health. Sequencing used blood. V gene TRBV20-1 combines with J gene TRBJ2-1; no clear D gene. This chain's CDR3 is CSARLPRPPNNEQFF. CDR3 nucleotide sequence: TGCAGTGCTCGGCTTCCTCGACCACCCAACAATGAGCAGTTCTTC.